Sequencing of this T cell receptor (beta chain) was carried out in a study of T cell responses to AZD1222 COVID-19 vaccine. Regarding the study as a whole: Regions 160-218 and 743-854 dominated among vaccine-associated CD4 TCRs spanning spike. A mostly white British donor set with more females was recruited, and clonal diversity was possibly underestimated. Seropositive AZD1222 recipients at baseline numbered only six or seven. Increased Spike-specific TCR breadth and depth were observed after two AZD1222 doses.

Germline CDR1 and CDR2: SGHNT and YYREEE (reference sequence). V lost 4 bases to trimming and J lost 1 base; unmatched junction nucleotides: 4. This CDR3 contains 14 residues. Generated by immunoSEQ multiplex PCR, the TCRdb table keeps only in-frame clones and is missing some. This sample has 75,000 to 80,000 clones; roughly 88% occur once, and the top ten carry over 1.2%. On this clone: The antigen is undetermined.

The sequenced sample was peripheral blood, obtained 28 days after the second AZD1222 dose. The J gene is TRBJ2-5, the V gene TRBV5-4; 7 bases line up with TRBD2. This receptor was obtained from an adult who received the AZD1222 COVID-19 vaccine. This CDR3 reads CASSQSGAQETQYF. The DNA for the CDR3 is TGTGCCAGCAGCCAGAGCGGGGCCCAAGAGACCCAGTACTTC.